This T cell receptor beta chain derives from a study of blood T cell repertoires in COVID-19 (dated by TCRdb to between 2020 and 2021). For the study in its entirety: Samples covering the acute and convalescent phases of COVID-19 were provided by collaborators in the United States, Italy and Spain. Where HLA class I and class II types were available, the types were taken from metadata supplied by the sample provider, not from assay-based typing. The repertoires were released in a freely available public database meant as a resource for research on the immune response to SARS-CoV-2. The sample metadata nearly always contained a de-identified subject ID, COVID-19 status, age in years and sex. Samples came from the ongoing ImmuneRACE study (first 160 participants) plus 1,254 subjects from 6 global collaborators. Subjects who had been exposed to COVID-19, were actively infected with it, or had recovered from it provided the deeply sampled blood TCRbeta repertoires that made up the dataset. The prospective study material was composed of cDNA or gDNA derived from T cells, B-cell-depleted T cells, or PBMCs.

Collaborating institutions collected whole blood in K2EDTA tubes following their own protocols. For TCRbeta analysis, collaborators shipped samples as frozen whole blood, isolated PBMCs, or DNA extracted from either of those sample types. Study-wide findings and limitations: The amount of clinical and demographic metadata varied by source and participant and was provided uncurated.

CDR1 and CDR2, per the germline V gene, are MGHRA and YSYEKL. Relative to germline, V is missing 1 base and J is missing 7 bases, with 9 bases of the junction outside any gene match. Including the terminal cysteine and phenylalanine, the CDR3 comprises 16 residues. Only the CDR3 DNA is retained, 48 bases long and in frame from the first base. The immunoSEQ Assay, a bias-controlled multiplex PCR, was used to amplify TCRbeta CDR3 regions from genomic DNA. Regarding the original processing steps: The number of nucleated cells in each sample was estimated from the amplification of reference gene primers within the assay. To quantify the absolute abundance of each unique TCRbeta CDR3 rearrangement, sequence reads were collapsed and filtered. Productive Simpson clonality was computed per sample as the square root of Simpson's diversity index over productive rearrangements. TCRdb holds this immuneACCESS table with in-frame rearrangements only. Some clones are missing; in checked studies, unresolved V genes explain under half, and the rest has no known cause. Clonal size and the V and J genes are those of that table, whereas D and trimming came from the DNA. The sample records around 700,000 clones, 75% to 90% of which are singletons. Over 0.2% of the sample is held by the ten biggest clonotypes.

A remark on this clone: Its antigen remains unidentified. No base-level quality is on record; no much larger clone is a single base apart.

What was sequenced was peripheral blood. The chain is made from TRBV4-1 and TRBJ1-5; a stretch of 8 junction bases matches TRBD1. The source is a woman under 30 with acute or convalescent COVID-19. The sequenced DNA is TGCGCCAGCAGCCAAGCACTGAGCAGGGGGCACCAGCCCCAGCATTTT. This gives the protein CASSQALSRGHQPQHF.